These 31 T cell receptor beta chains share one sample of origin, sequenced in a study of shared clonotypes between healthy human individuals. TCRdb's table, derived via immunoSEQ multiplex PCR, lists solely in-frame clones and lacks some. The table shows some 2 million clones, with about 95% occurring only once. Naive CD8 cells lacked CD45RO, underwent positive selection for CCR7 and left out terminally differentiated effector memory CD45RA+ cells. The sample taken for sequencing was naive CD8+ T cells sorted from blood. These receptors were obtained from a man aged 18 to 29 in good health.

The chain joins TRBV4-1 to TRBJ2-1; D is perhaps TRBD1 or TRBD2 (5 bases each). The CDR3 spans 11 residues. Germline CDR1 reads MGHRA; CDR2 reads YSYEKL. V lost 5 bases and J 7 bases, leaving 6 bases between the germline ends. The CDR3 sequence is CASSEGNEQFF. The DNA for the CDR3 is TGCGCCAGCAGCGAGGGGAATGAGCAGTTCTTC.

This clone was counted once. The V gene is TRBV2, the J gene TRBJ1-4, with D perhaps matching TRBD1 (6 bases). This CDR3 is 14 amino acids long. The ends were cut back, 4 bases at V and 4 bases at J, with 10 bases in the middle. The V gene's germline CDR1 is SNHLY and CDR2 FYNNEI. The DNA for the CDR3 is TGTGCCAGCAGTGTAACAGGGTTTAATGAAAAACTGTTTTTT. It codes for CASSVTGFNEKLFF.

Concerning this clone: This same CDR3 is encoded by further DNA sequences in the sample. The chain links TRBV9 to TRBJ2-3; 10 bases are shared with TRBD2. Germline V gene lookup returns CDR1 SGDLS and CDR2 YYNGEE. The junction had 4 bases not matched to a gene; V was cut back by 0 bases and J by 3 bases. CDR3 length: 16 residues. The CDR3 DNA is TGTGCCAGCAGCGTAGGAACTAGCGGGACGACAGATACGCAGTATTTT. This sequence encodes CASSVGTSGTTDTQYF.

The rearrangement joins TRBV5-6 to TRBJ1-4; perhaps TRBD1 as D (6 bases). Trimming removed 1 base at V and 8 bases at J, with 12 bases between. In germline, CDR1 is SGHDT, CDR2 YYEEEE. CDR3 length: 14 residues. DNA for the CDR3: TGTGCCAGCAGCTTGTTACAGGGTAGCGAAAAACTGTTTTTT. Its translation: CASSLLQGSEKLFF.

Of note for this clone: Different DNA sequences within this sample yield the same CDR3. The chain joins TRBV6-5 to TRBJ1-2, with TRBD1 as a possible D gene (5 bases). In germline, CDR1 is MNHEY, CDR2 SVGAGI. The CDR3 totals 13 residues. With 2 bases removed from V and 6 bases from J, the gap between germline ends came to 10 bases. DNA for the CDR3: TGTGCCAGCAGTTACGGGACGGTCGATGGCTACACCTTC. Encoded protein: CASSYGTVDGYTF.

V gene TRBV4-1 combines with J gene TRBJ2-5; 9 positions agree with TRBD2. Germline values: CDR1 MGHRA, CDR2 YSYEKL. The CDR3 extends over 16 amino acids. V trimming: 0 bases; J trimming: 4 bases; junction bases outside the gene matches: 6. Written as DNA, the CDR3 is TGCGCCAGCAGCCAAGAGCCTAGCGGGAAGGCAGAGACCCAGTACTTC. Its protein product is CASSQEPSGKAETQYF.

The chain couples TRBV7-9 to TRBJ1-4; possible D gene TRBD1, 6 bases. The CDR3 totals 15 residues. CDR1 is SEHNR, CDR2 FQNEAQ, per germline (reference sequence). Trimming pared 6 bases from V and 5 bases from J, leaving 16 bases between. In DNA form, the CDR3 reads TGTGCCAGCAGTCTAGGGGGGCAGGGAAATGAAAAACTGTTTTTT. This sequence encodes CASSLGGQGNEKLFF.

This clone occurred a few times. For the CDR3, the DNA is TGTGCCAGCAGCTTTGTGAACACTGAAGCTTTCTTT. Translation gives CASSFVNTEAFF. V gene TRBV7-9 combines with J gene TRBJ1-1; D is unresolved. Germline-derived CDR1 and CDR2 are SEHNR and FQNEAQ (reference sequence). The CDR3 length is 12 residues. V gave up 3 bases and J gave up 0 bases, with 2 bases separating them.

The chain has TRBV7-9 and TRBJ2-7; either TRBD1 or TRBD2 may supply D (6 bases each). Germline assignment: CDR1 SEHNR and CDR2 FQNEAQ (reference sequence). The CDR3 is 17 amino acids. Trimming removed 5 bases at V and 1 base at J, with 21 bases between. The CDR3 here is CASSEGGHGSRSYEQYF. The CDR3 nucleotides are TGTGCCAGCAGCGAGGGGGGCCACGGGAGCAGATCCTACGAGCAGTACTTC.

This rearrangement joins TRBV4-3 to TRBJ2-7; D not resolved. CDR1 LGHNA and CDR2 YSLEER come from the germline V gene. The CDR3 runs to 15 residues. V lost 1 base and J 2 bases, leaving 12 bases between the germline ends. CDR3 region: CASSQVFHSTYEQYF. In DNA form, the CDR3 reads TGCGCCAGCAGCCAAGTATTCCATTCCACCTACGAGCAGTACTTC.

This sequence joins TRBV18 and TRBJ2-6; D is perhaps TRBD2 (6 bases). This CDR3 is built from 16 residues. Trimming shortened V by 8 bases and J by 0 bases, and 14 bases separated the two germline ends. CDR1 is KGHSH, CDR2 LQKENI, per germline. The CDR3 region has the DNA TGTGCCAGCCCAGCGGGCCGGTTCTCTGGGGCCAACGTCCTGACTTTC. As protein: CASPAGRFSGANVLTF.

This clone was detected only once. The chain couples TRBV27 to TRBJ1-4; D possibly corresponds to TRBD1 (5 bases). Trimming shortened V by 4 bases and J by 4 bases, and 13 bases separated the two germline ends. Germline V gives CDR1 MNHEY, CDR2 SMNVEV (reference sequence). This CDR3 has 15 amino acids. The CDR3 here is CASSSRQTFNEKLFF. In DNA form, the CDR3 reads TGTGCCAGCAGTTCGCGACAGACTTTTAATGAAAAACTGTTTTTT.

The V and J genes are TRBV27 and TRBJ1-2; weak D call: TRBD1 (5 bases). In germline, CDR1 is MNHEY, CDR2 SMNVEV (reference sequence). V lost 4 bases and J 7 bases, leaving 16 bases between the germline ends. The CDR3 extends over 14 amino acids. The DNA for the CDR3 is TGTGCCAGCAGTTGGGTGGGGGGAATGGGTGGCTACACCTTC. Protein sequence: CASSWVGGMGGYTF.

The chain is built from TRBV30 and TRBJ1-1; D gene ambiguous. The ends were cut back, 3 bases at V and 5 bases at J, with 10 bases in the middle. Germline CDR1 is GTSNPN and CDR2 is SVGIG (reference sequence). The CDR3 sequence is 12 residues long. CDR3 sequence: CAWSLAGTEAFF. The CDR3 nucleotides are TGTGCCTGGAGCCTTGCCGGGACTGAAGCTTTCTTT.

This clone was detected only once. This rearrangement joins TRBV29-1 to TRBJ1-2, with D possibly being TRBD1 (6 bases). This CDR3 spans 15 amino acids. Trimming removed 1 base at V and 5 bases at J, with 17 bases between. The germline gives CDR1 SQVTM, CDR2 ANQGSEA. CDR3 region: CSVEGAGQRGYGYTF. As DNA, the CDR3 is TGCAGCGTTGAAGGCGCGGGACAAAGGGGATATGGCTACACCTTC.

This chain joins TRBV6-5 and TRBJ1-2, with no clear D. Germline V gene lookup returns CDR1 MNHEY and CDR2 SVGAGI. Trimming removed 7 bases at V and 2 bases at J, with 14 bases between. There are 14 residues in the CDR3. The CDR3, as DNA: TGTGCCAGCACCGTGCGGTCGGGGAACTATGGCTACACCTTC. Translation: CASTVRSGNYGYTF.

This chain uses TRBV30 with TRBJ2-1; 7 bases map to TRBD2. J gave up 7 bases and V 4 bases, and 7 bases lay outside the gene matches. The CDR3 loop spans 13 amino acids. From germline, CDR1 is GTSNPN and CDR2 SVGIG (reference sequence). The CDR3 bases are TGTGCCTGGAACGAGGGAGCGGGGAATGAGCAGTTCTTC. This sequence encodes CAWNEGAGNEQFF.

This chain uses TRBV29-1 with TRBJ2-7, with D possibly being TRBD1 or TRBD2 (5 bases each). V lost 4 bases, J lost 2 bases, and 12 bases lay in between. The CDR3 contains 13 residues. Germline V gene data show CDR1 as SQVTM and CDR2 as ANQGSEA. In nucleotides, the CDR3 is TGCAGCGTTGTGACGGGGCAGACCTACGAGCAGTACTTC. It translates to CSVVTGQTYEQYF.

The chain links TRBV9 to TRBJ1-1; tentatively, D is TRBD1 (5 bases). The germline V gene encodes CDR1 SGDLS and CDR2 YYNGEE. The CDR3 totals 14 residues. The V and J ends lost 1 base and 4 bases respectively, with 11 bases between them. The CDR3 is CASSVSGSRTEAFF. Here the CDR3 DNA reads TGTGCCAGCAGCGTATCAGGGAGCCGCACTGAAGCTTTCTTT.

V usage is TRBV6-6 and J usage is TRBJ2-7, with 9 positions matching TRBD1. V gave up 6 bases and J gave up 5 bases; unmatched junction bases: 8. This CDR3 contains 14 residues. CDR1 and CDR2 from the germline V gene are MNHNY and SVGAGI (reference sequence). The CDR3 sequence: CASSHRTGAHEQYF. The CDR3 DNA reads TGTGCCAGCAGCCATCGGACAGGGGCCCACGAGCAGTACTTC.

Comment on this clone: Other DNA sequences from this sample encode an identical CDR3 as well. The V call is TRBV2, the J call TRBJ2-5; perhaps TRBD2 as D (5 bases). Germline V gives CDR1 SNHLY, CDR2 FYNNEI. The CDR3 sequence is 13 residues long. V shed 4 bases and J shed 5 bases, with 11 bases lying between them. In DNA, the CDR3 is TGTGCCAGCAGTGTGGCGGGTCTCGAGACCCAGTACTTC. As protein: CASSVAGLETQYF.

The V gene is TRBV4-1, the J gene TRBJ2-7; 10 bases are a match to TRBD2. The length of the CDR3 is 15 residues. With 4 bases clipped from V and 9 bases from J, the junction kept 12 bases outside the gene matches. Germline V gene data show CDR1 as MGHRA and CDR2 as YSYEKL. This chain's CDR3 is CASSPLAGGTYLQYF. Here the CDR3 DNA reads TGCGCCAGCAGCCCCTTAGCGGGGGGAACCTACCTGCAGTACTTC.

The chain carries TRBV28 and TRBJ2-7; the D gene is possibly TRBD1 (5 bases). Per germline, CDR1 MDHEN and CDR2 SYDVKM. This CDR3 region has 13 residues. Trimming removed 1 base from V and 2 bases from J, with 6 bases in between. In DNA, the CDR3 is TGTGCCAGCAGTTTATTACAGGCCTACGAGCAGTACTTC. Its translation: CASSLLQAYEQYF.

The CDR3 loop reads CASSSVGEIGETQYF. The CDR3 nucleotides are TGTGCCAGCAGCTCTGTCGGGGAAATCGGAGAGACCCAGTACTTC. The chain carries TRBV7-3 and TRBJ2-5; TRBD2 might be the D (5 bases). This CDR3 comprises 15 residues. Trimming shortened V by 4 bases and J by 4 bases, and 16 bases separated the two germline ends. From germline, CDR1 is SGHTA and CDR2 FQGTGA.

This chain joins TRBV6-4 and TRBJ2-1; 13 nucleotides match TRBD2. The CDR3 has 17 residues. V gave up 0 bases and J gave up 3 bases; unmatched junction bases: 2. Germline CDR1 reads MRHNA; CDR2 reads SNTAGT. Here the CDR3 DNA reads TGTGCCAGCAGTGACTCGAGACTAGCGGGAGGCTACAATGAGCAGTTCTTC. Residues: CASSDSRLAGGYNEQFF.

As for this clone: Additional DNA sequences in this sample encode the identical CDR3. The chain links TRBV9 to TRBJ2-7; D may correspond to TRBD1 or TRBD2 (6 bases each). This CDR3 spans 14 amino acids. With 4 bases removed from V and 1 base from J, the gap between germline ends came to 12 bases. The germline V gene encodes CDR1 SGDLS and CDR2 YYNGEE. CDR3 sequence reads: CASSPQGGSYEQYF. The CDR3 nucleotides are TGTGCCAGCAGCCCCCAAGGGGGGTCCTACGAGCAGTACTTC.

The chain employs TRBV5-1 and TRBJ1-4, with 7 bases that match TRBD1. CDR1 is SGHRS and CDR2 is YFSETQ in the germline V gene. J gave up 5 bases and V 4 bases, and 8 bases lay outside the gene matches. CDR3 size: 15 residues. The CDR3 sequence is CASSGGGTENEKLFF. The CDR3, as DNA: TGCGCCAGCAGCGGGGGTGGGACAGAAAATGAAAAACTGTTTTTT.

The chain has TRBV6-5 and TRBJ2-7; D is uncertain. The CDR3 is made up of 13 amino acids. In germline, CDR1 is MNHEY, CDR2 SVGAGI. The germline V and J ends were trimmed by 5 bases and 5 bases, with 13 bases remaining between them. The CDR3 bases are TGTGCCAGCAGTCCCACGGACGGCCACGAGCAGTACTTC. It codes for CASSPTDGHEQYF.

The chain employs TRBV27 and TRBJ2-7, with D possibly matching TRBD2 (7 bases). Germline V gene sequence: CDR1 MNHEY, CDR2 SMNVEV (reference sequence). Trimming shortened V by 3 bases and J by 6 bases, and 21 bases separated the two germline ends. The CDR3 sequence is 16 residues long. The CDR3 region has the DNA TGTGCCAGCAGTTTGCTCCTGGGGCGGGGGCTTAGCGAGCAGTACTTC. The encoded protein is CASSLLLGRGLSEQYF.

The rearrangement uses TRBV14 and TRBJ2-2, with D maybe TRBD2 (6 bases). The CDR3 is 17 residues long. Germline V gives CDR1 SGHDN, CDR2 FVKESK. V was pared by 4 bases and J by 1 base, with 16 bases between. DNA of the CDR3: TGTGCCAGCAGCCGGCACCCGGGCGGGATGAACACCGGGGAGCTGTTTTTT. Translating it yields CASSRHPGGMNTGELFF.

V and J are TRBV27 and TRBJ1-2; 9 bases match TRBD1. V shed 3 bases, J shed 7 bases, and the junction held 6 bases outside the gene matches. Germline loops: CDR1 MNHEY, CDR2 SMNVEV (reference sequence). The CDR3 length is 14 residues. This chain's CDR3 is CASSFTGGASGYTF. The CDR3 nucleotides read TGTGCCAGCAGTTTTACAGGGGGCGCTTCTGGCTACACCTTC.